Here is one TCR beta chain with its context. No antigen is known for it. Germline V gene lookup returns CDR1 MDHEN and CDR2 SYDVKM. V lost 4 bases and J lost 3, with 13 bases in between. The CDR3 is 15 residues long. The data belong to a study of T cell responses to AZD1222 COVID-19 vaccine. Study results and limitations: Females made up more of the donors, who were largely white British, and clonal diversity may have come out too low. Just a handful of people given AZD1222 tested seropositive at baseline. Targeting of unmutated variant regions was reportedly seen in nearly half of spike-specific TCRs.

Both about-4-week and about-12-week second-dose recipients were combined. Clones were sequenced by immunoSEQ multiplex PCR, and TCRdb holds only the in-frame ones, with some missing. The repertoire includes 100,000 or so clones, nearly 90% of them detected once, and 2% to 2.5% sits in the top ten. The material sequenced was peripheral blood, taken 28 days after the second AZD1222 dose. The chain carries TRBV28 and TRBJ1-5; perhaps TRBD1 as D (5 bases). The TCR comes from an adult who received the AZD1222 COVID-19 vaccine. CDR3 DNA: TGTGCCAGCAGTTACTCAGGGATTAACAATCAGCCCCAGCATTTT. Translation gives CASSYSGINNQPQHF.